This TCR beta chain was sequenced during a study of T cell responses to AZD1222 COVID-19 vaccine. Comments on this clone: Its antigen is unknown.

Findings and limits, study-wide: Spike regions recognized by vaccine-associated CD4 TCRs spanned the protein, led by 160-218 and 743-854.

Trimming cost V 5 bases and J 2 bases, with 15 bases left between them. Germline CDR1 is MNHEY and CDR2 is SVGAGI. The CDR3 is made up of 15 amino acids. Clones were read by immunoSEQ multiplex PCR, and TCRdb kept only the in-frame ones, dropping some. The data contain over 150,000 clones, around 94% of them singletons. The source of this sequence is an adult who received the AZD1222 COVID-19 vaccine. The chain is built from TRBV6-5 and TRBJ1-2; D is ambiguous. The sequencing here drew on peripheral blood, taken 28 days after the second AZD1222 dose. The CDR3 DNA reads TGTGCCAGCAGTCGGACCGTGCTCTTAAACTATGGCTACACCTTC. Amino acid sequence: CASSRTVLLNYGYTF.